This TCR beta chain was captured by sequencing in a study of T cell clones after liver transplantation. Between the trimmed V and J ends, which lost 5 bases and 0 bases, there was a span of 10 bases. CDR3 size: 14 residues. CDR1 SGHTA and CDR2 FQGNSA come from the germline V gene. The table came from immunoSEQ multiplex PCR; TCRdb's copy has only in-frame clones and leaves some out. The data show 45,000 to 60,000 clones, with around 70% seen just once and around 2.8% held by the top ten. Findings and limits, study-wide: These preliminary findings come from unstandardized post-transplant sampling times.

As concerns this clone: Its antigen is unknown.

This receptor was identified in a human patient who received a liver transplant. Some T cells may be supplied by the graft donor. The chain joins TRBV7-2 to TRBJ1-1, with D perhaps matching TRBD1 (6 bases). This sample comprised CD4+ T cells from blood, obtained at the approximately 15-month timepoint. This CDR3 reads CASSLQGLNTEAFF. CDR3 DNA: TGTGCCAGCAGCCTCCAGGGGCTGAACACTGAAGCTTTCTTT.